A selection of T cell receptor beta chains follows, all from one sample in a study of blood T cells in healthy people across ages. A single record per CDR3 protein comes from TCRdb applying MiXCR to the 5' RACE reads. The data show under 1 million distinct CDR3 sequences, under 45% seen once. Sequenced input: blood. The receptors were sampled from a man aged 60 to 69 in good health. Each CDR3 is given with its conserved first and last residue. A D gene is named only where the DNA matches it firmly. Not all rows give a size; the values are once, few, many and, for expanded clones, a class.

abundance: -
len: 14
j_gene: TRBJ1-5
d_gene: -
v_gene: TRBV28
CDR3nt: TGTGCCAGCAGTCCCCCGACAGTCAATCAGCCCCAGCATTTT
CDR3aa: CASSPPTVNQPQHF

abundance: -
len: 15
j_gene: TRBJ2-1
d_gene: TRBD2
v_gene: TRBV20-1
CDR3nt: TGCAGTGCTAGAGATATCATGGGGACTAGCAATGAGCAGTTCTTC
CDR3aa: CSARDIMGTSNEQFF

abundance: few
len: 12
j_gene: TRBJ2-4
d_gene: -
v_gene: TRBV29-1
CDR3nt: TGCAGCGTTGATGTGGGGAGAAACATTCAGTACTTC
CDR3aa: CSVDVGRNIQYF

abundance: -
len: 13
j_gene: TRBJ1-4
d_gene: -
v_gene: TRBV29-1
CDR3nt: TGCAGCGTTGAGACTGCAACTAATGAAAAACTGTTTTTT
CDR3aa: CSVETATNEKLFF

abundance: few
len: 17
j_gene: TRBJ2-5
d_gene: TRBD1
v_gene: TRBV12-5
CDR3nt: TGTGCTAGTGGTTTGGGAGCCGGGACAGGGGGCCAAGAGACCCAGTACTTC
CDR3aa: CASGLGAGTGGQETQYF

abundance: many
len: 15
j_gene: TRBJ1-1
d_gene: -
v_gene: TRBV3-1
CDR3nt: TGTGCCAGCAGCCCCAAAGGCGTAATGAACACTGAAGCTTTCTTT
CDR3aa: CASSPKGVMNTEAFF

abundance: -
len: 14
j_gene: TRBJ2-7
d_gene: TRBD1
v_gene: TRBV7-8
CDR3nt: TGTGCCAGCAGCCCCGGGACAGGGTTGAGCGAGCAGTACTTC
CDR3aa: CASSPGTGLSEQYF

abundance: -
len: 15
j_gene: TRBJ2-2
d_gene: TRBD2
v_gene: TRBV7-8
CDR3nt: TGTGCCAGCAGCCCAAGTCCCGGGGGGACCGGGGAGCTGTTTTTT
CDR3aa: CASSPSPGGTGELFF

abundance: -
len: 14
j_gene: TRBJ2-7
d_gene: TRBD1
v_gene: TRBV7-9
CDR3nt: TGTGCCAGCAGCCAACGACAGGGGTCCTACGAGCAGTACTTC
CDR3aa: CASSQRQGSYEQYF

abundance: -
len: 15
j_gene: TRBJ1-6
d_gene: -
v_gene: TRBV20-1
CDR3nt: TGCAGTGCCCCGACGGGGGGCAGGCGTAATTCACCCCTCCACTTT
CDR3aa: CSAPTGGRRNSPLHF

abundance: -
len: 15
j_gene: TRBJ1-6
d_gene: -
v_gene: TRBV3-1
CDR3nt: TGTGCCAGCAGCCAATTAGGGGGGCTTTCCTCACCCCTCCACTTT
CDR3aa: CASSQLGGLSSPLHF

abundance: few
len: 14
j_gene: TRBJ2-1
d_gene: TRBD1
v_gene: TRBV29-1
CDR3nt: TGCAGCGTTTTGGCAGGGGGCGTAGTCGATGAGCAGTTCTTC
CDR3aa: CSVLAGGVVDEQFF

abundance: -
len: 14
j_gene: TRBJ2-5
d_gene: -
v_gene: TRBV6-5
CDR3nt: TGTGCCAGCAGTCTGACTAGTTCGATCGAGACCCAGTACTTC
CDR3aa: CASSLTSSIETQYF

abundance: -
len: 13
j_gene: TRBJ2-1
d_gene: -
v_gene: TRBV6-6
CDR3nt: TGTGCCAGCAGTTACCCCAGCAGAAATGAGCAGTTCTTC
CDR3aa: CASSYPSRNEQFF

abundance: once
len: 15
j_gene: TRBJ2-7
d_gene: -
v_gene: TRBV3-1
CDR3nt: TGTGCCAGCAGCCAAGGCCCTGGCCCCTCCTACGAGCAGTACTTC
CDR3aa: CASSQGPGPSYEQYF

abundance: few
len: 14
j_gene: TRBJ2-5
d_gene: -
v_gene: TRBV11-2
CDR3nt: TGTGCCAGCAGCCCGGGGTCTTCGGTGGAGACCCAGTACTTC
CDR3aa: CASSPGSSVETQYF

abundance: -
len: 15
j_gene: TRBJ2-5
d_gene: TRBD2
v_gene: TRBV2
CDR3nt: TGTGCCAGCAAAGGAACTAGCGGGGGACAGGAGACCCAGTACTTC
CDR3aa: CASKGTSGGQETQYF

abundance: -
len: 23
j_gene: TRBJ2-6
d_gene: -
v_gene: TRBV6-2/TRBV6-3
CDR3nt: TGTGCCAGCAGTTACTCCGGCGACCGATCCCTCCTCCTTAGTGGATCTGGGGCCAACGTCCTGACTTTC
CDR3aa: CASSYSGDRSLLLSGSGANVLTF

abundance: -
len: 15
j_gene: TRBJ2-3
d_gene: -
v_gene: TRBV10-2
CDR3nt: TGCGCCAGCATAACGGATACAGGAAACACAGATACGCAGTATTTT
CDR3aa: CASITDTGNTDTQYF

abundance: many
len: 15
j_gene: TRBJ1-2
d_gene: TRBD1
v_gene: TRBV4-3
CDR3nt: TGCGCCAGCAGCCAGACCGGGACAGGGGGCTATGGCTACACCTTC
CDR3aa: CASSQTGTGGYGYTF

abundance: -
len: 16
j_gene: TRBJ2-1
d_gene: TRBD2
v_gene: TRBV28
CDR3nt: TGTGCCAGCAGTTTCCTGACTAGCGGGATTATTAATGAGCAGTTCTTC
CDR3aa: CASSFLTSGIINEQFF

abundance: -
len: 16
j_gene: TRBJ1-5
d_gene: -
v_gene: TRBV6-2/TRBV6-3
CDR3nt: TGTGCCAGCAGTTACTCGGGCAAAAGAGGCAATCAGCCCCAGCATTTT
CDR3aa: CASSYSGKRGNQPQHF